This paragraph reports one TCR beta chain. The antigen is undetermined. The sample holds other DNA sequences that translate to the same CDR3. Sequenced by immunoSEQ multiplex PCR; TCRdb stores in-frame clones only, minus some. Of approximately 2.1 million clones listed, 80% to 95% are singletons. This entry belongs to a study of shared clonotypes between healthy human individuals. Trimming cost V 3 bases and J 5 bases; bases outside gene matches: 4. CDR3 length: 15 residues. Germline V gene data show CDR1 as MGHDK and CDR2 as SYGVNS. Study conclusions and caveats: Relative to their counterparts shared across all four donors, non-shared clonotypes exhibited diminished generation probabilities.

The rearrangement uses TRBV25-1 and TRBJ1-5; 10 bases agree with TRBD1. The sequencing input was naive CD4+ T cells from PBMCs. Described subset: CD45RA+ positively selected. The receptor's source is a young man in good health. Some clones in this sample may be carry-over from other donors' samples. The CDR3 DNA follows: TGTGCCAGCAGTGACCCGGGGACAGGGGATCAGCCCCAGCATTTT. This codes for CASSDPGTGDQPQHF.